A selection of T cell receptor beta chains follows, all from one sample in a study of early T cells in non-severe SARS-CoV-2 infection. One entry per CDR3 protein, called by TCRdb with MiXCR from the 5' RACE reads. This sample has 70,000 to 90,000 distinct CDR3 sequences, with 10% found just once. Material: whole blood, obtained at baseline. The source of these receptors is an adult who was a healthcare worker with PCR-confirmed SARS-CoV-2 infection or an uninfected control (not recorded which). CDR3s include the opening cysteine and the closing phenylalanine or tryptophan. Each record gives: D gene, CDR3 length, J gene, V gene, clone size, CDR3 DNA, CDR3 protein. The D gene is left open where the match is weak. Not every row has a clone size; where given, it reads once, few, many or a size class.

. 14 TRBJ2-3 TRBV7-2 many TGTGCCAGCAGCTCGAGGAGTCGGGGAGATACGCAGTATTTT CASSSRSRGDTQYF
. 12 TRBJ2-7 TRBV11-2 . TGTGCCAGCAGCTTAAGTAGAAACGAGCAGTACTTC CASSLSRNEQYF
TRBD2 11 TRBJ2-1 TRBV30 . TGTGCCTGGAGTCCCGGACTAGGGCAGTTCTTC CAWSPGLGQFF
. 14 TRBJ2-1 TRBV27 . TGTGCCAGCAGTCGAGGTTGGGAATACAATGAGCAGTTCTTC CASSRGWEYNEQFF
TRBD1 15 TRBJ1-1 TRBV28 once TGTGCCATCCGACGAGGGGACAGGGGGAACACTGAAGCTTTCTTT CAIRRGDRGNTEAFF
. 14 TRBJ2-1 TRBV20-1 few TGCAGTGCTGACCCTAATCGGTTCGACAATGAGCAGTTCTTC CSADPNRFDNEQFF
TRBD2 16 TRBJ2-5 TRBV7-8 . TGTGCCAGCAGCCCGACTAGCGGGAGGCCTCAAGAGACCCAGTACTTC CASSPTSGRPQETQYF
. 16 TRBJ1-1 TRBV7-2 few TGTGCCAGCACCCGAACGGGCCCCAGGGCGAACACTGAAGCTTTCTTT CASTRTGPRANTEAFF
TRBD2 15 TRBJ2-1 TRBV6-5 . TGTGCCAGCACCTCCGGGACTAGCGAGTTCAATGAGCAGTTCTTC CASTSGTSEFNEQFF
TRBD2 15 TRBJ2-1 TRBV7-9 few TGTGCCAGCAGCTTAGGGACTAGCGGGAAGGGTGAGCAGTTCTTC CASSLGTSGKGEQFF
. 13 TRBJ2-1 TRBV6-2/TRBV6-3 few TGTGCCAGCAGGGACGGCTCCTACAATGAGCAGTTCTTC CASRDGSYNEQFF
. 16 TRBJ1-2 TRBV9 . TGTGCCAGCAGCAGGACAGCGACCCACAGTGACTATGGCTACACCTTC CASSRTATHSDYGYTF
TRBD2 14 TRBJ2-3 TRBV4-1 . TGCGCCAGCAGCCAAGATCCGGCGGGAGAGATCCGGTATTTT CASSQDPAGEIRYF
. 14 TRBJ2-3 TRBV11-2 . TGTGCCAGCAGCTTAGATCATCTGGGAGGAACGCAGTATTTT CASSLDHLGGTQYF
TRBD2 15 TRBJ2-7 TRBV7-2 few TGTGCCAGCAGCGCCAGCGGGGGACTTACCTACGAGCAGTACTTC CASSASGGLTYEQYF
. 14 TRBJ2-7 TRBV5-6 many TGTGCCAGCAGCTTGGCCACGGGGTCCTACGAGCAGTACTTC CASSLATGSYEQYF